This record concerns one T cell receptor (beta chain) sequence. No antigen is known for it. No base qualities exist here, and no much larger clone lies one base off it. V is clipped by 0 bases and J by 5 bases, and the sequence between their germline boundaries is 10 bases long. From the cysteine up to the phenylalanine, the CDR3 has a length of 14 residues. Left in the record is the CDR3 DNA by itself, 42 bases read in frame from the first base. From the germline V gene, CDR1 is SGHRS and CDR2 is YFSETQ. The record originates from a study of cytomegalovirus exposure and HLA in healthy donors (dated by TCRdb to 2016 to 2017). Describing the broader study: An earlier analysis of around 600 of the donors reported about 290 Gb of sequence data and some 120 million unique TCR beta sequences from 150 million to 200 million T cells. The study profiled the T cell repertoires of hundreds of subjects by immunosequencing and related them to cytomegalovirus serostatus. In the later analysis, no new phenotypic data were used to find candidate immune exposures; instead, reliance was placed on TCR beta sequences and their occurrence across donors. The aim of the study was to test whether cataloging public T cell receptors could identify signatures of past pathogen exposure. An earlier analysis of about 620 of the donors applied high-throughput TCR beta sequencing to assess whether each TCR beta V gene segment acted as functional or pseudogenic. To predict cytomegalovirus infection status, the study combined high-throughput TCR immunosequencing, statistical association of individual TCRs with disease status, and machine learning. A handful of DR-DQ haplotypes were treated as single units for association and clustering because of strong linkage in the cohort. In addition to the first cohort of roughly 700 subjects, a separate validation cohort of 100 to 150 different subjects was used. The number of typed donors differed by locus: 629-630 for A, B, C, DRB1 and DQB1; approximately 530 for DQA1; 606 for DPA1; and roughly 450 for DPB1. A later genetic analysis took genome-wide SNP genotypes for about three fifths of the roughly 700 donors and used that subset as a discovery cohort. Of the 300 to 500 genotyped donors, 65% to 90% were placed in the genetic ancestry cluster associated with self-reported Caucasian donors. An early release that covered some 630 HLA-typed donors contained about 300 gigabases of sequencing data and around 80 million unique TCR sequences. All discovery cohort repertoires had been generated using a single sequencing platform. HLA typing covered class I and class II loci at four-digit resolution. On average, roughly 240,000 unique TCR beta nucleotide sequences were sequenced per donor among 300 to 500 genotyped donors of the cohort, with approximately 18% of those sequences being non-productive. Alongside the repertoire data, information on donor age, sex, ethnicity and CMV serostatus was compiled. In a later analysis, previously published TCR beta repertoires from several hundred donors were re-analyzed and high-resolution HLA genotyping was added so that TCR occurrence patterns could be studied.

Broad study findings and their caveats: V-gene and J-gene trimming of TCR beta chains was associated with a missense DCLRE1C variant in a later genetic analysis, and the association was replicated in an independent cohort. When HLA alleles, especially DR and DQ, strongly co-occurred, attributing TCR associations to individual alleles was difficult. A later analysis associated around 16,000 TCR beta sequences with specific HLA alleles at a false discovery rate of 0.05. Roughly uniform sequencing depth across donors was assumed in presence/absence analyses, although this assumption may not hold. Most CMV-associated TCR beta chains appeared to be HLA-restricted in a later analysis, and the HLA associations seemed to be driven largely by CMV exposure. CMV serostatus was the only immune exposure information available for the cohort. The earlier analysis of a few hundred of the donors excluded 15 to 20 rarely observed V segments, including chromosome 9 orphons, because counts were too low. In a later genetic analysis, fewer N-insertions in productive TCRs were reported among donors in an Asian-associated ancestry cluster than the roughly 640-donor mean. Across donors, most TCR sequences were observed very rarely, whereas some public TCRs were present in many individuals. Linkage disequilibrium might explain the correlated functional status among segregating V segments, but an unknown experimental factor could not be excluded. Because HLA typing was unavailable for some donors at each locus, only the typed subset was used in association tests. The cohort was sequenced for TCR beta chains only, and without alpha or paired-chain data the features that could be detected were limited. In the study, around 150 TCR beta chains were listed as associated with cytomegalovirus. A further reported finding was that TCR beta sequences accurately predicted the HLA-A and HLA-B alleles for most subjects in the first cohort. In an earlier analysis of several hundred of the donors, most TCR beta V segments were observed in productive rearrangements about 87% or about 30% of the time, broadly matching IMGT annotations. A few of the identified cytomegalovirus-associated TCR beta chains were confirmed in vitro to be specific for cytomegalovirus antigens. Some IMGT-functional V segments, including TRBV6-2 and TRBV6-3, could not be told apart with the 87-base-pair reads, so those segments were excluded. The authors suggested that the approach could potentially be generalized to other disease states and immunological phenotypes. A cluster of highly shared sequence variants was judged likely to represent a technical artifact of the sequencing pipeline. According to a later analysis, TCR association rates differed among HLA loci, with DRB1 alleles showing the most associated TCRs and HLA-C alleles showing the fewest. Compared with equally common non-associated chains, HLA-associated TCR beta chains in a later analysis were more clonally expanded and had lower generation probabilities. A later analysis reported that several top co-occurrence clusters appeared linked to parvovirus B19, influenza, CMV and Epstein-Barr virus. Cytomegalovirus status was reported to be diagnosed by the classifier with high specificity and sensitivity in both the original and validation cohorts.

The cohort was made up of roughly 670 healthy bone marrow donors. Cohort members were all nominally healthy when sampled, although unrecorded immune exposures were likely present. The donor was CMV seronegative and belonged to the group of 352 seronegative cohort members. Each donor provided a peripheral blood sample, and peripheral blood mononuclear cells were used for TCR beta sequencing. The Qiagen DNeasy Blood Extraction Kit was used to extract genomic DNA from the blood cell samples. Preparation of the library involved the immunoSEQ multiplex PCR assay. A mixture of 60 forward primers for TCR Vbeta segments and 13 reverse primers for TCR Jbeta segments was used in the multiplex PCR. A multiplex PCR assay on genomic DNA amplified the CDR3 region of rearranged TCR beta genes. On the Illumina HiSeq System, the amplified TCR beta libraries were sequenced as 87-base-pair reads. As for how the authors treated the data: In a later analysis, some 80 million unique TCR beta chains were counted across the approximately 670 repertoires, and roughly 11 million of these chains were shared by at least two donors. Raw reads were error-corrected and collapsed into unique sequences by a nearest-neighbor algorithm in which closely related sequences were merged to remove PCR and sequencing errors. To assign V, D and J gene segments, CDR3 sequences were aligned to IMGT reference sequences. For a sequence to be retained, a match of at least six nucleotides to both a V gene segment and a J gene segment was required. A rearrangement counted as productive if the CDR3 had no stop codons and remained in frame with V and J, and every other rearrangement counted as non-productive. CDR3 was defined by IMGT convention, running from the second conserved V-encoded cysteine to the conserved J-encoded phenylalanine. Sequences without an unambiguous match to a single V gene segment were excluded from the earlier analysis of about 640 of the donors. An earlier analysis of about 600 of the donors called V segments functional above 56.7% productive rearrangements and segregating when the between-donor standard deviation exceeded 5%. A statistical classification framework was built for diagnosing cytomegalovirus status from the catalog of TCR beta chain sequences. A later analysis assigned V and J genes by comparing TCR nucleotide sequences with IMGT/GENE-DB human TR gene sequences. The TCRdist pipeline was used in a later analysis to assign CDR3 sequences and most-parsimonious VDJ recombination scenarios. In a later analysis, every TCR beta chain was defined by the combination of its CDR3 amino acid sequence and its V-gene family, and reads without a unique V-gene family were dropped. A later analysis removed several hundred highly shared, low-generation-probability nucleotide sequences to deal with suspected cross-contamination and a sequencing artifact. In a later analysis, a clonal expansion index for each public chain was calculated from normalized within-repertoire ranks of inferred template counts. In a later analysis, generation probabilities were computed using a VDJ recombination model fitted to out-of-frame rearrangements, and the results were checked against IGoR. In a later analysis, TCR-TCR, TCR-HLA and TCR-CMV co-occurrence was scored with hypergeometric tests, and a repertoire-size bias correction was applied to TCR pairs. A later analysis estimated false discovery rates by permuting HLA or CMV assignments 20 times. In a later analysis, co-occurring TCRs were grouped with DBSCAN, and TCRdist sequence similarity was added when clustering was performed within HLA-allele-positive subsets. Co-occurrence clustering excluded repertoires with fewer than 30,000 or more than 120,000 public chains, plus five with anomalous nucleotide sharing. Sourced from immuneACCESS, this table was stored by TCRdb with only in-frame sequences that have V and J called. A share of the clones is absent; for the studies checked, an unresolved V gene accounts for under half, and the remainder has no known explanation. V, J and clone size were drawn from that table, and D and trimming were deduced from the DNA. This sample comprises over 250,000 clones, around two thirds of them detected only once. 2% to 2.5% of the sample lies in the top ten.

Rearrangement joined TRBV5-1 to TRBJ2-3, with the D gene too uncertain to name. The sequence came from a female donor in good health and CMV-seronegative. Specimen: PBMCs. The CDR3 in this case is CASSLAQSQDTQYF. The nucleotide sequence reads TGCGCCAGCAGCTTGGCTCAAAGCCAAGATACGCAGTATTTT.